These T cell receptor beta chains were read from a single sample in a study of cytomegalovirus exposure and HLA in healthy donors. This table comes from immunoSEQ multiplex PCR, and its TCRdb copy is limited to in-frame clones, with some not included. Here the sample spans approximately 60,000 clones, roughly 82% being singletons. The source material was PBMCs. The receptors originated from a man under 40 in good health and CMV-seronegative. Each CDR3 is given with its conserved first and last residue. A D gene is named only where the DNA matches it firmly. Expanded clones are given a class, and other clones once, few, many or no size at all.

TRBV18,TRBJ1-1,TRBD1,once,TGTGCCAGCTCAGCCTCGGGACAGGGGGGCACTGAAGCTTTCTTT,CASSASGQGGTEAFF
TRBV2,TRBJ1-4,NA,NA,TGTGCCAGCAGCCCTGAGGGGACGATCCAGGGGGAAAAACTGTTTTTT,CASSPEGTIQGEKLFF
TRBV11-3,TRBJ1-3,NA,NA,TGTGCCAGCAGCTTAGCAGGAAACACCATATATTTT,CASSLAGNTIYF
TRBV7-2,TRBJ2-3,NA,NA,TGTGCCAGCAGCTTAGTGGCAGGCACAGATACGCAGTATTTT,CASSLVAGTDTQYF
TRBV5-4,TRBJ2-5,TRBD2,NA,TGTGCCAGCAGCCTTAGCGGGAGGGCCAGAGAGACCCAGTACTTC,CASSLSGRARETQYF
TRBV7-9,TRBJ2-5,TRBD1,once,TGTGCCACCCGGACAGGGGCCATAGAGACCCAGTACTTC,CATRTGAIETQYF
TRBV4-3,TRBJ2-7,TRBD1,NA,TGCGCCAGCAGCCAACACCCGGGACAGGGTGGCGAGCAGTACTTC,CASSQHPGQGGEQYF
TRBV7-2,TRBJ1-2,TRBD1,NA,TGTGCCAGCAGCTTCGATCGACAGGGGACTGTCACCTTC,CASSFDRQGTVTF
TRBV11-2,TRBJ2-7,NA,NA,TGTGCCAGCAGCACAATCGAGTCGGGGAGGCGACCCTACGAGCAGTACTTC,CASSTIESGRRPYEQYF
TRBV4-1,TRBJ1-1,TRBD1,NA,TGCGCCAGCAGCAACCCAACGGTCAGGGGGCTTACTGAAGCTTTCTTT,CASSNPTVRGLTEAFF
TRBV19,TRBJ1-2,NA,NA,TGTGCCAGTAGTATGGAGCGGGGTGAGGTCTACGGCTACACCTTC,CASSMERGEVYGYTF
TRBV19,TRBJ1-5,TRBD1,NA,TGTGCCAGTACCGAGGGACAGACAGGGCTGCATCAGCCCCAGCATTTT,CASTEGQTGLHQPQHF
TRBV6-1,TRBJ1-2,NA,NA,TGTGCCAGCAGTGGCGGGCGGGGTAGGGAAAGATATGGCTACACCTTC,CASSGGRGRERYGYTF
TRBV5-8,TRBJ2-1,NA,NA,TGTGCCAGCAGCCAGGGACTGGCCGTGCTGAATAATGAGCAGTTCTTC,CASSQGLAVLNNEQFF
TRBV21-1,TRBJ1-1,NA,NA,TGTGCCAGAGCAGGGGGCAAGGACACTGAAGCTTTCTTT,CARAGGKDTEAFF
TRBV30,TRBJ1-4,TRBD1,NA,TGTGCCTGGGACGGAGGGGGCTCGACTAATGAAAAACTGTTTTTT,CAWDGGGSTNEKLFF
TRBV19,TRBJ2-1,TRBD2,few,TGTGCCAGTAGTAGTCCCCTGAGGAGCGGGAGCCCCCATGAGCAGTTCTTC,CASSSPLRSGSPHEQFF
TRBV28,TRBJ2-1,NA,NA,TGTGCCAGCAGCCCGCCCCCGGGTAATGAGCAGTTCTTC,CASSPPPGNEQFF
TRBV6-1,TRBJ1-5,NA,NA,TGTGCCAGCAGTGAAGCGCGGGGTTATAGCAATCAGCCCCAGCATTTT,CASSEARGYSNQPQHF
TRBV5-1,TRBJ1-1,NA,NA,TGCGCCAGCAGCTTGGATGGAGTACGCAACACTGAAGCTTTCTTT,CASSLDGVRNTEAFF
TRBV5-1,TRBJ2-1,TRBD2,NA,TGCGCCAGCAGCTCCAGCCGGCGGTCTTCTAGCGGGAGTTTGGGTGAGCAGTTCTTC,CASSSSRRSSSGSLGEQFF
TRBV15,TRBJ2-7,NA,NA,TGTGCCACCAGCAGCAGGGGAACCTACGAGCAGTACTTC,CATSSRGTYEQYF
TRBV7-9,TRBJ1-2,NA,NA,TGTGCCAGCAGCTTCAGAAACTATGGCTACACCTTC,CASSFRNYGYTF
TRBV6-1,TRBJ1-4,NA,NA,TGTGCCAGCAGTGAGCGGCCTACGAGGGAAAAACTGTTTTTT,CASSERPTREKLFF
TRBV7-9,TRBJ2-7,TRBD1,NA,TGTGCCAGCAGAAACAGGGGTGTCAACGAGCAGTACTTC,CASRNRGVNEQYF
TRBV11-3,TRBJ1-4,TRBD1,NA,TGTGCCAGCAGCTTGACAGGGGGTATCACAACTAATGAAAAACTGTTTTTT,CASSLTGGITTNEKLFF
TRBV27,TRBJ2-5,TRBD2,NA,TGTGCCAGCAGTTCCACCCCATCAGCGGGAGGTAAAGAGACCCAGTACTTC,CASSSTPSAGGKETQYF
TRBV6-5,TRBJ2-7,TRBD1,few,TGTGCCAGCAGGGAGGACAGGGTGACCTACGAGCAGTACTTC,CASREDRVTYEQYF
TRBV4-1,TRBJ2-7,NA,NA,TGCGCCAGCAGCCAAGAAGGGGGACTACACTACGAGCAGTACTTC,CASSQEGGLHYEQYF
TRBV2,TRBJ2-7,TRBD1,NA,TGTGCCAGCAGTTTGACAGGGGGCGCCTACGAGCAGTACTTC,CASSLTGGAYEQYF
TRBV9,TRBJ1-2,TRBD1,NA,TGTGCCAGCAGCGTAGATACCACCCCGGGACAGGGCACCTATGGCTACACCTTC,CASSVDTTPGQGTYGYTF
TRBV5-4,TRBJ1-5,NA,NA,TGTGCCAAACTTACCGACAGAGACGTGGGCAATCAGCCCCAGCATTTT,CAKLTDRDVGNQPQHF
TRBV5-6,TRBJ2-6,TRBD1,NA,TGTGCCAGCAGCTTGGACGACAGGGCTGGGGCCAACGTCCTGACTTTC,CASSLDDRAGANVLTF
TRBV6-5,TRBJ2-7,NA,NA,TGTGCCAGCAGTTACTCCCCAGGGACCTACGAGCAGTACTTC,CASSYSPGTYEQYF
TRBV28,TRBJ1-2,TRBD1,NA,TGTGCCAGCAGGGAGGGACAGAACTATGGCTACACCTTC,CASREGQNYGYTF
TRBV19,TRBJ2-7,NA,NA,TGTGCCAGTAGCACACTACAGGACTCCTACGAGCAGTACTTC,CASSTLQDSYEQYF
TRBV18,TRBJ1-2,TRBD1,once,TGTGCCAGCAAAACAGGGGGCGAGTATGGCTACACCTTC,CASKTGGEYGYTF
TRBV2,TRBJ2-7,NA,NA,TGTGCCAGCAGTGAAGTTGGACAAGAGCAGTACTTC,CASSEVGQEQYF
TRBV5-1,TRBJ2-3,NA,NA,TGCGCCAGCAGCTTGGGGACGGGGAGTCACACAGATACGCAGTATTTT,CASSLGTGSHTDTQYF
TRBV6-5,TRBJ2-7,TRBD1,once,TGTGCCAGCAGTTACTCGTGGACAGGGTCCTTGTACGAGCAGTACTTC,CASSYSWTGSLYEQYF
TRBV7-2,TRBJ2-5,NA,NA,TGTGCCAGCAGCACAGGTCAAGAGACCCAGTACTTC,CASSTGQETQYF
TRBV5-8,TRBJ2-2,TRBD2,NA,TGTGCCAGCAGCTTGGTGGGACTAGCGGGAGGTCACACCGGGGAGCTGTTTTTT,CASSLVGLAGGHTGELFF
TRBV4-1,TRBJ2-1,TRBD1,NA,TGCGCCAGCAGCGAACGGACAGGGAGCTACAATGAGCAGTTCTTC,CASSERTGSYNEQFF
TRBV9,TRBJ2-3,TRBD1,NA,TGTGCCAGCAGCCCGAGGACAGGAAACACAGATACGCAGTATTTT,CASSPRTGNTDTQYF
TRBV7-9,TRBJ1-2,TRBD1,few,TGTGCCAGCAGCTTACTACAGGGGGTAGGTGGCTACACCTTC,CASSLLQGVGGYTF